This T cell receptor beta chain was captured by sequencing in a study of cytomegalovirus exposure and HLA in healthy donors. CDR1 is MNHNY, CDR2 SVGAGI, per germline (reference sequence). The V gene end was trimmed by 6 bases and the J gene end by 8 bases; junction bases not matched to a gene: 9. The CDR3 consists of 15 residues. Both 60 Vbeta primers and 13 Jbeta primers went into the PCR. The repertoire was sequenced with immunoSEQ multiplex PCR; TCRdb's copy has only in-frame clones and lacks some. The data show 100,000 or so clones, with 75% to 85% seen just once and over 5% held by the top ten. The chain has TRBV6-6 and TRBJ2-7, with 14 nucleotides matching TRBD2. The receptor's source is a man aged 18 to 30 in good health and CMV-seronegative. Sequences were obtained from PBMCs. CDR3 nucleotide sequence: TGTGCCAGCAGAAGTGGGACTAGCGGGAGTTATAAGCAGTACTTC. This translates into CASRSGTSGSYKQYF.